This T cell receptor beta chain was profiled in a study of blood T cell repertoires in COVID-19. Study-level background: The United States, Italy and Spain supplied acute and convalescent COVID-19 samples. T cells, B-cell-depleted T cells, or PBMCs provided the cDNA or gDNA that served as material.

Trimming stripped 5 bases from V and 0 bases from J, with 8 bases between. The CDR3 is 13 amino acids. Per the germline V gene, CDR1 is LNHDA and CDR2 is SQIVND (reference sequence). The method was immunoSEQ multiplex PCR; TCRdb's version includes in-frame clones alone and lacks a portion of them. The repertoire holds a few hundred thousand clones, with about nine tenths as singletons. Details on this clone: This same CDR3 is encoded by further DNA sequences in the sample.

Sequencing was performed on peripheral blood. The receptor's source is a woman aged 55-75 years with acute or convalescent COVID-19. This chain connects TRBV19 to TRBJ2-7, with D maybe TRBD1 (5 bases). The CDR3 region has the DNA TGTGCCAGTAGTCTCGACAGCTCCTACGAGCAGTACTTC. Residues: CASSLDSSYEQYF.